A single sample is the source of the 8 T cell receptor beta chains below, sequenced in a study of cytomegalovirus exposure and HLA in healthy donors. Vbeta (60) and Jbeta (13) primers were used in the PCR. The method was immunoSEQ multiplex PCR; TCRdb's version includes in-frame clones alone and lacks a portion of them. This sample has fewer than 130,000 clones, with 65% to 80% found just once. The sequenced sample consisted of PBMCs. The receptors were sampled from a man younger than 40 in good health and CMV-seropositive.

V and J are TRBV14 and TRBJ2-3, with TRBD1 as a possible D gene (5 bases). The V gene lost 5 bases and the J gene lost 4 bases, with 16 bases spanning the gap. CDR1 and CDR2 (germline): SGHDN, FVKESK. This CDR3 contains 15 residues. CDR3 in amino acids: CASSTGVLSADTQYF. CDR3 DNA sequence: TGTGCCAGCAGCACAGGCGTGCTTTCGGCAGATACGCAGTATTTT.

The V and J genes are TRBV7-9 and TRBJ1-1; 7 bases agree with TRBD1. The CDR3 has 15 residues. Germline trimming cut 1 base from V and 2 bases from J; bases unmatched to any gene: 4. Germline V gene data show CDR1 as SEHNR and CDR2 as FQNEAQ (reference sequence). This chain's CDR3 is CASSLVQGPNTEAFF. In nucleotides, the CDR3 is TGTGCCAGCAGCTTAGTACAGGGGCCCAACACTGAAGCTTTCTTT. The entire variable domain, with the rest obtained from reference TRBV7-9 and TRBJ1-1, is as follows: DTGVSQNPRHKITKRGQNVTFRCDPISEHNRLYWYRQTLGQGPEFLTYFQNEAQLEKSRLLSDRFSAERPKGSFSTLEIQRTEQGDSAMYLCASSLVQGPNTEAFFGQGTRLTVV.

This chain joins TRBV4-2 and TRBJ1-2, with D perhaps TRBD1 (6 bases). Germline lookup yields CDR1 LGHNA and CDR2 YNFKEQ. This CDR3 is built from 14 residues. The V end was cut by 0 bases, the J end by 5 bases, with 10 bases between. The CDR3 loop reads CASSQDEQGYGYTF. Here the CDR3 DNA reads TGTGCCAGCAGCCAAGACGAACAGGGATATGGCTACACCTTC.

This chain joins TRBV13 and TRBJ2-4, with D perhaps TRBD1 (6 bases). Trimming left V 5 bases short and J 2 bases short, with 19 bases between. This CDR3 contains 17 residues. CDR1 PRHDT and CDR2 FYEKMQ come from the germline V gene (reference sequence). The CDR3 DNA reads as TGTGCCAGCAGCCCACTACAGGGAAATAGCCCCAAAAACATTCAGTACTTC. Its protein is CASSPLQGNSPKNIQYF.

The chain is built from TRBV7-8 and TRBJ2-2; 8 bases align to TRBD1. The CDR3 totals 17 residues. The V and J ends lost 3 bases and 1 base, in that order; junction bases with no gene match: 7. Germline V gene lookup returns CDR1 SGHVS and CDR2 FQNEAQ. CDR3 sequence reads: CASSFFSTGENTGELFF. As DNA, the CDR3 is TGTGCCAGCAGCTTTTTTTCGACAGGGGAGAACACCGGGGAGCTGTTTTTT.

The CDR3 reads CASRRDRGDNEQFF. The DNA for the CDR3 is TGTGCCAGCAGGCGGGACAGGGGCGACAATGAGCAGTTCTTC. The chain is built from TRBV25-1 and TRBJ2-1; 10 positions agree with TRBD1. With 6 bases clipped from V and 5 bases from J, the junction kept 4 bases outside the gene matches. The CDR3 has 14 residues. CDR1 MGHDK and CDR2 SYGVNS come from the germline V gene.

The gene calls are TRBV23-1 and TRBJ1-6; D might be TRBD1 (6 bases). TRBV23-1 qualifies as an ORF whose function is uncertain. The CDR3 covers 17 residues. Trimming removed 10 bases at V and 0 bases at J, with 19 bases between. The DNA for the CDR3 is TGCGCCACCACCCGAAGGGGGGGAGGCTCCTATAATTCACCCCTCCACTTT. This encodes CATTRRGGGSYNSPLHF.

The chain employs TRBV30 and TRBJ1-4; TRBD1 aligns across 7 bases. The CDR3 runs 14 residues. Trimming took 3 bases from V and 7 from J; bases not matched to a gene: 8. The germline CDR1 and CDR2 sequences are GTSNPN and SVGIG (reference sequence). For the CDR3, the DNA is TGTGCCTGGAGAAACTCAGGGGGAGGTGAAAAACTGTTTTTT. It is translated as CAWRNSGGGEKLFF. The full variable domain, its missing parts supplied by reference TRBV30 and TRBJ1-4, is SQTIHQWPATLVQPVGSPLSLECTVEGTSNPNLYWYRQAAGRGLQLLFYSVGIGQISSEVPQNLSASRPQDRQFILSSKKLLLSDSGFYLCAWRNSGGGEKLFFGSGTQLSVL.